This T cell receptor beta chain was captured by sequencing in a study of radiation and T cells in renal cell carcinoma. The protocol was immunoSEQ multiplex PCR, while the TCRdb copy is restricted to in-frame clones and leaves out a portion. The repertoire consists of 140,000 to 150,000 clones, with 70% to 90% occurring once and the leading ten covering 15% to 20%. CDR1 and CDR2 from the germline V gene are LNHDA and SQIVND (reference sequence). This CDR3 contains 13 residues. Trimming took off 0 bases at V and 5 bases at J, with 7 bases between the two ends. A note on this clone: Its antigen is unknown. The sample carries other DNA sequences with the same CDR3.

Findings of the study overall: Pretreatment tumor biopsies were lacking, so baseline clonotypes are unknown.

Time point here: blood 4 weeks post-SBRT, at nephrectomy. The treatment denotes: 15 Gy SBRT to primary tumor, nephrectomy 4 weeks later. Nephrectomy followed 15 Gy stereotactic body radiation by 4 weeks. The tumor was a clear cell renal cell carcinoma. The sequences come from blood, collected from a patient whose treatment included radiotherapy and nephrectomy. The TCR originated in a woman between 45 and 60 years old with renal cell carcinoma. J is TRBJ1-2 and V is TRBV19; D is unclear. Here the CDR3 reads CASSIDTEYGYTF. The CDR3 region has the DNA TGTGCCAGTAGTATAGACACGGAATATGGCTACACCTTC.